What follows are 7 T cell receptor beta chains derived from one specimen sequenced in a study of shared clonotypes between healthy human individuals (dated by TCRdb to 2020 to 2022). The library relied on the immunoSEQ multiplex PCR assay. The immuneACCESS repertoire file appears here via TCRdb, limited to in-frame rearrangements. These files lack a portion of the clones; in checked studies, under half of the deficit traces to unresolved V genes, and the cause of the others is not known. This sample has about 660,000 clones in its table, and around 74% of those were observed once. Jointly, the top ten make up over 1.5% of the sample. The sequencing input was memory CD4+ T cells sorted from blood. The meaning of the sample's cell subset or site label: CD45RA-negative fraction. These receptor sequences come from a woman in her twenties or thirties in good health.

The rearrangement joins TRBV27 to TRBJ1-5; D is perhaps TRBD1 (5 bases). Germline V gene sequence: CDR1 MNHEY, CDR2 SMNVEV (reference sequence). With 5 bases removed from V and 2 bases from J, the gap between germline ends came to 13 bases. The length of the CDR3 is 15 residues. CDR3: CASSPLMTGNQPQHF. The CDR3 DNA reads TGTGCCAGCAGTCCACTGATGACAGGCAATCAGCCCCAGCATTTT.

This clone is a singleton in its sample. The chain links TRBV11-2 to TRBJ1-1; the D gene is possibly TRBD1 (5 bases). The V gene lost 1 base and the J gene lost 5 bases, with 8 bases spanning the gap. The CDR3 consists of 13 residues. Per germline, CDR1 SGHAT and CDR2 FQNNGV. The CDR3 loop reads CASSLAGETEAFF. CDR3 nucleotides: TGTGCCAGCAGCTTAGCGGGGGAAACTGAAGCTTTCTTT.

The chain is built from TRBV7-9 and TRBJ1-5; perhaps TRBD1 as D (6 bases). V was shortened by 5 bases and J by 0 bases, with 11 bases between the two germline ends. The CDR3 runs to 15 residues. CDR1 is SEHNR and CDR2 is FQNEAQ in the germline V gene (reference sequence). The CDR3 nucleotides are TGTGCCAGCAGCAAGACAGGTTATAGCAATCAGCCCCAGCATTTT. It encodes CASSKTGYSNQPQHF.

The chain is built from TRBV6-4 and TRBJ1-6; no firm D call. This CDR3 spans 15 amino acids. Germline-derived CDR1 and CDR2 are MRHNA and SNTAGT. Trimming took off 0 bases at V and 8 bases at J, with 11 bases between the two ends. The DNA of the CDR3 is TGTGCCAGCAGTGACTCGGCGACCGAGCATTCACCCCTCCACTTT. Protein product: CASSDSATEHSPLHF.

The genes are TRBV28 and TRBJ2-3; 7 nucleotides agree with TRBD2. The germline V gene encodes CDR1 MDHEN and CDR2 SYDVKM. The ends lost 3 bases at V and 10 bases at J; junction bases unmatched: 4. The CDR3 runs to 12 residues. The chain's CDR3 is CASSLREGSQYF. The CDR3 bases are TGTGCCAGCAGTTTGAGGGAGGGGTCGCAGTATTTT.

For the CDR3, the DNA is TGCGCCAGCAGCCAACCACTACCCCCGGGATTAAAGAACACTGAAGCTTTCTTT. It yields the protein CASSQPLPPGLKNTEAFF. The V call is TRBV4-1, the J call TRBJ1-1; D is uncertain. CDR3 length equals 18 residues. Looked up from germline, CDR1 is MGHRA and CDR2 is YSYEKL. V lost 2 bases and J lost 1, with 20 bases in between.

The chain has TRBV7-8 and TRBJ2-1, with D maybe TRBD2 (6 bases). V was cut by 1 base and J by 5 bases, with 9 bases left in between. The V gene's germline CDR1 is SGHVS and CDR2 FQNEAQ. The CDR3 covers 14 residues. The CDR3 sequence is CASSLGTTHNEQFF. The DNA of the CDR3 is TGTGCCAGCAGCTTAGGGACTACTCACAATGAGCAGTTCTTC.